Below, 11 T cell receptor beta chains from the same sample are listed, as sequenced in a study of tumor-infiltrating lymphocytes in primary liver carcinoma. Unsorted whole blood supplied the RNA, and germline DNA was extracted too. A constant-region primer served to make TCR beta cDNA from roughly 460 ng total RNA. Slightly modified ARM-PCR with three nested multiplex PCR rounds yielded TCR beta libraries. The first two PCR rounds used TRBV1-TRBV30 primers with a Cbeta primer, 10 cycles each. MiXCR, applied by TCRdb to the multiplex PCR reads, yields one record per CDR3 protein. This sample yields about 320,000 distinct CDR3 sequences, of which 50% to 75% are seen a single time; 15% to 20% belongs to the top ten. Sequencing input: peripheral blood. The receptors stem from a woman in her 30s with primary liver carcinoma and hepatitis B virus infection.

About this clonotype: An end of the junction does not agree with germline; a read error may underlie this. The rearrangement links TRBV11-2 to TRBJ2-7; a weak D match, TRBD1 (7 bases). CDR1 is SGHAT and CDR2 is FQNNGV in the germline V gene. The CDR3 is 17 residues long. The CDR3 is CTSSITGGGSWTYDQYF. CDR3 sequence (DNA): TGCACCAGCAGTATCACAGGAGGGGGCTCTTGGACCTACGATCAGTACTTC.

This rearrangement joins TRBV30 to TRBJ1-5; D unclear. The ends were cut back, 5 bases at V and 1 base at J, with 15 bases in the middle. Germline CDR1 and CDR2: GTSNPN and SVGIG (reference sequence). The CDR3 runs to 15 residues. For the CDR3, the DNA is TGTGCCTGGGGTGCATCCGGGAGGAGCAATCAGCCCCAGCATTTT. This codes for CAWGASGRSNQPQHF. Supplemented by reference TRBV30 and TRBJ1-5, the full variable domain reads SQTIHQWPATLVQPVGSPLSLECTVEGTSNPNLYWYRQAAGRGLQLLFYSVGIGQISSEVPQNLSASRPQDRQFILSSKKLLLSDSGFYLCAWGASGRSNQPQHFGDGTRLSIL.

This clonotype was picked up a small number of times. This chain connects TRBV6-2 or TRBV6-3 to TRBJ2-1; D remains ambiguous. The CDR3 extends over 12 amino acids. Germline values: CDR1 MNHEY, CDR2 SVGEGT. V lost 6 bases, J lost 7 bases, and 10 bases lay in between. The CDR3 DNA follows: TGTGCCAGCAGAAATTGGGCGAATGAGCAGTTCTTC. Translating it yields CASRNWANEQFF.

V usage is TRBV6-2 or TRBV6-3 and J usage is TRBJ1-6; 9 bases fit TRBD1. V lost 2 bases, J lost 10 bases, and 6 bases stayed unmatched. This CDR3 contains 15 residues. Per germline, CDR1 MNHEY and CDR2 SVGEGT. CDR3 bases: TGTGCCAGCAGTTACCCACAGGGGGCTCGGTCACCCCTCCACTTT. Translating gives CASSYPQGARSPLHF.

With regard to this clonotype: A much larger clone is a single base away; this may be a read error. Here the CDR3 DNA reads TGTGCCATCACCTTCAGGGGGATCCCGGGGGAAGCTTTCTTT. Translating it yields CAITFRGIPGEAFF. This chain links TRBV12-3 or TRBV12-4 with TRBJ1-1; 7 nucleotides line up with TRBD1. With 10 bases clipped from V and 8 bases from J, the junction kept 16 bases outside the gene matches. The length of the CDR3 is 14 residues.

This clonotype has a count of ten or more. This CDR3 is CSGRGVGAASNEQFF. The CDR3 region has the DNA TGCAGCGGTCGGGGGGTGGGGGCGGCGTCCAATGAGCAGTTCTTC. The genes are TRBV29-1 and TRBJ2-1; TRBD2 might be the D (7 bases). CDR3 length equals 15 residues. Germline V gene sequence: CDR1 SQVTM, CDR2 ANQGSEA. The V end was cut by 7 bases, the J end by 6 bases, with 22 bases between.

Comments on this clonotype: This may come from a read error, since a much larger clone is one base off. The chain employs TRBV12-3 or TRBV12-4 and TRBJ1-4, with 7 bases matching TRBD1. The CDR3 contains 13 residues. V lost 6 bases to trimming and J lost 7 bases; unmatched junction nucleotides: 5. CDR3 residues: CASRRQGCEKLFF. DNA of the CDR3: TGTGCCAGCAGAAGACAGGGATGTGAAAAACTGTTTTTT.

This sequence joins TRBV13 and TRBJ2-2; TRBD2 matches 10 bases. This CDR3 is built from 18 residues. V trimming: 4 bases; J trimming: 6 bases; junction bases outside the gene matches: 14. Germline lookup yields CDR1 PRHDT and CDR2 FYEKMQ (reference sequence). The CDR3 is CASSSIEGEAGGSGELFF. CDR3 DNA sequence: TGTGCCAGCAGCTCCATTGAGGGCGAAGCGGGAGGGTCCGGGGAGCTGTTTTTT.

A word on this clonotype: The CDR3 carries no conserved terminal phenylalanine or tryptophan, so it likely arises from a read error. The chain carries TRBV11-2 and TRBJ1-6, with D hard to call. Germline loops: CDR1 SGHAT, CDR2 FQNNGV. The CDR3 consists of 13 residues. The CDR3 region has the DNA TGTGCCGGCAGCTCGGGCCAGAATTCGCCCCTCCACTTA. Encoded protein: CAGSSGQNSPLHL.

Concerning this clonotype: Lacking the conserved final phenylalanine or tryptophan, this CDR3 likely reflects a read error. The DNA of the CDR3 is TGTGCCAGCAGCAGGGGGCGGGGGGAGACCCAGTACTCC. The encoded protein is CASSRGRGETQYS. This chain uses TRBV6-5 with TRBJ2-5; D possibly corresponds to TRBD1 (8 bases). Germline CDR1 MNHEY, CDR2 SVGAGI. There are 13 residues in the CDR3. V was shortened by 6 bases and J by 5 bases, with 13 bases between the two germline ends.

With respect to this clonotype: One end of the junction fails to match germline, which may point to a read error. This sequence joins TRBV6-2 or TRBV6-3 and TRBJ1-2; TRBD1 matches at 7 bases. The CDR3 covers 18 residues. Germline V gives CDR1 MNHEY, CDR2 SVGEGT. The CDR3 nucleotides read TGTGCCAGCAGTTTACGGGAAGGCCGGACAGGAGCTAAGTATGGCTACACCTTC. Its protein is CASSLREGRTGAKYGYTF.